Listed here is a single T cell receptor beta chain. A read error may account for a junction end that differs from germline. The data originate from a study of tumor and adjacent non-tumor tissue in lung cancer. The template was RNA from unsorted bulk tissue. A modified ARM-PCR protocol with three rounds of nested PCR amplified TCRbeta. TCRdb reprocessed the multiplex PCR reads with MiXCR, giving one entry per CDR3 protein. This repertoire shows under 150,000 distinct CDR3 sequences, about 71% found once; its top ten account for over 15%. The CDR3 is made up of 14 amino acids. Germline CDR1 and CDR2: SGHNT and YENEEA.

The receptor was derived from a man in his sixties with small cell lung cancer. Sequenced material: lung tumor tissue. The chain recombines TRBV11-3 with TRBJ1-6; 8 nucleotides agree with TRBD1. CDR3 residues: CASGGQGNNSPIHF. CDR3 sequence (DNA): TGTGCCAGCGGTGGACAGGGTAATAATTCACCCATCCACTTT.